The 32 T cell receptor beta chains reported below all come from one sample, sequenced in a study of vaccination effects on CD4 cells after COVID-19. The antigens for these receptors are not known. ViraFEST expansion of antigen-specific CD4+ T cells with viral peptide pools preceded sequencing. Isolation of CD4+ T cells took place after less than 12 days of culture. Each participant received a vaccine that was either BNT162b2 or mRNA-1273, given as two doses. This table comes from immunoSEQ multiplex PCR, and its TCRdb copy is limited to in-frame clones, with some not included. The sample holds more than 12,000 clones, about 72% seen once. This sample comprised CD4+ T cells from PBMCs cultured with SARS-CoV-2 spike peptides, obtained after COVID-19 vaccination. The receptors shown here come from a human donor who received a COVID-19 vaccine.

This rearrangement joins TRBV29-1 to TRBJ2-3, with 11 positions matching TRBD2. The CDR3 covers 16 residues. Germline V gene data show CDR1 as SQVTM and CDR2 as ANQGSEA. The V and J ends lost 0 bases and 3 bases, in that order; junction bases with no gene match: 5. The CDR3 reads CSVEDRLAGMTDTQYF. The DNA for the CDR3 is TGCAGCGTTGAAGATCGACTAGCGGGAATGACAGATACGCAGTATTTT.

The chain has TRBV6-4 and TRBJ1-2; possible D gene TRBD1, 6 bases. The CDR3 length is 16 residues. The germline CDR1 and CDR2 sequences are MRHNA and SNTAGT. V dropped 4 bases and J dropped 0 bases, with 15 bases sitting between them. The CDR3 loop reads CASSVSRGPTNYGYTF. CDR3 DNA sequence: TGTGCCAGCAGTGTTAGCAGGGGACCTACTAACTATGGCTACACCTTC.

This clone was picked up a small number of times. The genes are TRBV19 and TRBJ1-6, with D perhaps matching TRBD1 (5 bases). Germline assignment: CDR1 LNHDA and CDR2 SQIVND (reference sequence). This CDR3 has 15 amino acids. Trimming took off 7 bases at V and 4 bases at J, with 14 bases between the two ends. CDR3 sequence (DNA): TGTGCCAGTAATTCGGGGGTGGGATATAATTCACCCCTCCACTTT. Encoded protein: CASNSGVGYNSPLHF.

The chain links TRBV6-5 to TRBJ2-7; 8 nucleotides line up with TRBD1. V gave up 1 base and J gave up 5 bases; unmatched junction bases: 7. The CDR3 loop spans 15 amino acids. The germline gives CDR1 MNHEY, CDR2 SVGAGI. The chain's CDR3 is CASSYLGDRSHEQYF. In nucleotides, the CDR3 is TGTGCCAGCAGTTACTTGGGGGACAGGTCCCACGAGCAGTACTTC.

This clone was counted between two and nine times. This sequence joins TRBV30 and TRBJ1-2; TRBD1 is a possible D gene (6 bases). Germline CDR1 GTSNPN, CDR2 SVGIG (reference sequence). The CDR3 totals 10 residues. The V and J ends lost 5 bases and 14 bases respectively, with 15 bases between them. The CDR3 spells CAWDRPPITF. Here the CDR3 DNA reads TGTGCCTGGGACAGGCCTCCGATTACCTTC.

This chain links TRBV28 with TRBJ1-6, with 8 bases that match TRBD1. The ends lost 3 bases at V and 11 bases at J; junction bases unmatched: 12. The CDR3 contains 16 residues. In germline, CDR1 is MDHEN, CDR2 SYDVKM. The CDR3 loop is CASSLEPGGGGPPLHF. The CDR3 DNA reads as TGTGCCAGCAGTTTGGAACCAGGGGGCGGGGGCCCACCCCTCCACTTT. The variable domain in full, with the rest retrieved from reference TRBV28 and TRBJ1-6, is DVKVTQSSRYLVKRTGEKVFLECVQDMDHENMFWYRQDPGLGLRLIYFSYDVKMKEKGDIPEGYSVSREKKERFSLILESASTNQTSMYLCASSLEPGGGGPPLHFGNGTRLTVT.

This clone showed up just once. This CDR3 is CASSIEGAGTEQYF. The CDR3 DNA reads as TGTGCCAGCAGTATAGAGGGGGCGGGGACCGAGCAGTACTTC. The chain links TRBV2 to TRBJ2-7; weak D call: TRBD1 (7 bases). Between the trimmed V and J ends, which lost 5 bases and 6 bases, there was a span of 17 bases. This CDR3 region has 14 residues. CDR1 SNHLY and CDR2 FYNNEI come from the germline V gene.

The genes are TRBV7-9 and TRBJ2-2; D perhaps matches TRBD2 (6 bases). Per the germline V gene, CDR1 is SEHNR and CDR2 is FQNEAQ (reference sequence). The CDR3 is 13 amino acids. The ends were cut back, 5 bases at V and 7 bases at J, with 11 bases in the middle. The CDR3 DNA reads TGTGCCAGCAGCCTCTTCGGGGGCGGGGAGCTGTTTTTT. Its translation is CASSLFGGGELFF.

CDR3 bases: TGTGCCAGCAGTTACTCGGGCAGGGACGGAAACACCATATATTTT. Amino acids: CASSYSGRDGNTIYF. The chain has TRBV6-5 and TRBJ1-3; D is perhaps TRBD1 (5 bases). This CDR3 is 15 amino acids long. The germline V gene encodes CDR1 MNHEY and CDR2 SVGAGI. Trimming took 0 bases from V and 4 from J, leaving 10 bases between them.

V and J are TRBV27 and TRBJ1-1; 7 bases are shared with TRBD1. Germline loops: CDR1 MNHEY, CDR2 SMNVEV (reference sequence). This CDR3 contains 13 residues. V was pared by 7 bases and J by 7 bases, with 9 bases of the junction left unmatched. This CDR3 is CASTQNRDSEAFF. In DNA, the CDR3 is TGTGCCAGCACCCAAAACCGGGACAGTGAAGCTTTCTTT.

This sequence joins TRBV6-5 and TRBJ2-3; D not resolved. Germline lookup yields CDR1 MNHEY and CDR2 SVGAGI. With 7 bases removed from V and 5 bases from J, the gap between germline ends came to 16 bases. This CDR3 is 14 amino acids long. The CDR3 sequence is CASTPRKTGDTQYF. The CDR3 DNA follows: TGTGCCAGCACCCCAAGGAAAACGGGAGATACGCAGTATTTT.

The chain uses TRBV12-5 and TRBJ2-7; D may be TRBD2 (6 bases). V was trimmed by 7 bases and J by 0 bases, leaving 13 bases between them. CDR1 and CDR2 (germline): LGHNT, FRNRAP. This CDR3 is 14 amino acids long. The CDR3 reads CASALGLSSYEQYF. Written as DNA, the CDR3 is TGTGCTAGTGCCTTGGGACTTAGCTCCTACGAGCAGTACTTC.

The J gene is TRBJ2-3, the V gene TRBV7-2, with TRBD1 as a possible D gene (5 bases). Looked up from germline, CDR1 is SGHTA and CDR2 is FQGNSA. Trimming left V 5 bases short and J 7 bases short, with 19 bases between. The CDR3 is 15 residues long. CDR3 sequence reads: CASSPGSALSYTQYF. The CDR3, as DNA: TGTGCCAGCAGCCCAGGGTCAGCCCTTTCTTATACGCAGTATTTT.

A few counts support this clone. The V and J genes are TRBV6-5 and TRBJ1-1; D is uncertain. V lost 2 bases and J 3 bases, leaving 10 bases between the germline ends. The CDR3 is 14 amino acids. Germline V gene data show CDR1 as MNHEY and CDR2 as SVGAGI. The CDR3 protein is CASSYEGTYTEAFF. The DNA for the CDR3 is TGTGCCAGCAGTTACGAGGGCACATACACTGAAGCTTTCTTT.

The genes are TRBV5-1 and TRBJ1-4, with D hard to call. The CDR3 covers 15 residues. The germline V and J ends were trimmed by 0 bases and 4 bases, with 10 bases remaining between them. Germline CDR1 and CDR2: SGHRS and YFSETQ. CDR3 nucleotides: TGCGCCAGCAGCTTGGATGAAGGACTTAATGAAAAACTGTTTTTT. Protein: CASSLDEGLNEKLFF.

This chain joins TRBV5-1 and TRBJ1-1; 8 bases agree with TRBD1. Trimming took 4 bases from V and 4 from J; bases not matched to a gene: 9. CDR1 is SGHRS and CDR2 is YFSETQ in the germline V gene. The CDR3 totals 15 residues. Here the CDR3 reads CASSHLVTGGTEAFF. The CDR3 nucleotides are TGCGCCAGCAGCCACTTGGTTACAGGGGGCACTGAAGCTTTCTTT.

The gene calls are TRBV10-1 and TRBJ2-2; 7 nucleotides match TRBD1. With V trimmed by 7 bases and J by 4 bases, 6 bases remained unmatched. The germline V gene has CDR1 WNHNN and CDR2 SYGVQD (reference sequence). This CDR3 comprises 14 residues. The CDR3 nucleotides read TGCGCCAGCACGGACAGGCGTGGCACCGGGGAGCTGTTTTTT. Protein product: CASTDRRGTGELFF.

This CDR3 is CASSQVRVGTEAFF. CDR3 coding DNA: TGTGCCAGCAGCCAAGTGAGGGTGGGTACTGAAGCTTTCTTT. V is TRBV16 and J is TRBJ1-1; D remains unclear. This CDR3 comprises 14 residues. Germline V CDR1 and CDR2: KGHSY, FQNENV. Between the trimmed V and J ends, which lost 2 bases and 5 bases, there was a span of 12 bases.

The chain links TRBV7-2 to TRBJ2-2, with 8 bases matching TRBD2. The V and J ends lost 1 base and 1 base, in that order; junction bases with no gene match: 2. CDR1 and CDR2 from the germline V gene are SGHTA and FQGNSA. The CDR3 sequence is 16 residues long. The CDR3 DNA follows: TGTGCCAGCAGCTTAGTAGCGGGGCTGAACACCGGGGAGCTGTTTTTT. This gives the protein CASSLVAGLNTGELFF.

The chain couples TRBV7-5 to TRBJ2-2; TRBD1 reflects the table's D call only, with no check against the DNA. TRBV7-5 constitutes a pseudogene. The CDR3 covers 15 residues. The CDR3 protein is CARSLGQGGAGELFF. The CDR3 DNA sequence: TGTGCCAGAAGCTTAGGACAGGGAGGCGCCGGGGAGCTGTTTTTT.

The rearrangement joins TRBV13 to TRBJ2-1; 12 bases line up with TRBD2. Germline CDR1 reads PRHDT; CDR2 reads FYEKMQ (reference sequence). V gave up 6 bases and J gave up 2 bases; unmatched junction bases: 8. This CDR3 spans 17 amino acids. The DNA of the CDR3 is TGTGCCAGCAGACAGACTAGCGGGAGTGTCACCTACAATGAGCAGTTCTTC. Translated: CASRQTSGSVTYNEQFF. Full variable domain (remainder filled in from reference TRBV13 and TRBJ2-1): AAGVIQSPRHLIKEKRETATLKCYPIPRHDTVYWYQQGPGQDPQFLISFYEKMQSDKGSIPDRFSAQQFSDYHSELNMSSLELGDSALYFCASRQTSGSVTYNEQFFGPGTRLTVL.

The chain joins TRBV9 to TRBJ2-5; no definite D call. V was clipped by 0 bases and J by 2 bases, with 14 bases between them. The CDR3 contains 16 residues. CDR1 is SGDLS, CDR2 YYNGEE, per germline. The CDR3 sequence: CASSVEGLLSQETQYF. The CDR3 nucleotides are TGTGCCAGCAGCGTAGAAGGTCTGCTCTCTCAAGAGACCCAGTACTTC.

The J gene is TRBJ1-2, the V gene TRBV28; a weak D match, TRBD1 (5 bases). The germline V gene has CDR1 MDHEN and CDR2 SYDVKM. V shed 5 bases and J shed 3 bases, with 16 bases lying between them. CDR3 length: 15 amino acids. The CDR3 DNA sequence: TGTGCCAGCAGTACTGGCCAGGGAGCCTACTATGGCTACACCTTC. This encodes CASSTGQGAYYGYTF.

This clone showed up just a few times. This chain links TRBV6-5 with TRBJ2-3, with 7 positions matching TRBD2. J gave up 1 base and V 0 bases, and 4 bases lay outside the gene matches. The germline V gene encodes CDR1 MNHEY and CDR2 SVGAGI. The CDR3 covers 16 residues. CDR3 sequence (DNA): TGTGCCAGCAGTTACTCAGGTGCGGGGGGCACAGATACGCAGTATTTT. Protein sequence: CASSYSGAGGTDTQYF.

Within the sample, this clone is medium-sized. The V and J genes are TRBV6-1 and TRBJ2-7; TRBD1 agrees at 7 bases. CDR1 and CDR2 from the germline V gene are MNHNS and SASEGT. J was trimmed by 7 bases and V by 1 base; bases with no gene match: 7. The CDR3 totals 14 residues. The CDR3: CASSEDRGRVEQYF. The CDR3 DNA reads TGTGCCAGCAGTGAAGACAGGGGAAGAGTTGAGCAGTACTTC.

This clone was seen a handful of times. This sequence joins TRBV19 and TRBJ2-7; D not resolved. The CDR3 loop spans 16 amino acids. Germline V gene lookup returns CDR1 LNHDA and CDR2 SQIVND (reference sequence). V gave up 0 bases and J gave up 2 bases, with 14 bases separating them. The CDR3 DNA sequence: TGTGCCAGTAGTATAGAAGGTGGGCTAGGCACCTACGAGCAGTACTTC. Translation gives CASSIEGGLGTYEQYF.

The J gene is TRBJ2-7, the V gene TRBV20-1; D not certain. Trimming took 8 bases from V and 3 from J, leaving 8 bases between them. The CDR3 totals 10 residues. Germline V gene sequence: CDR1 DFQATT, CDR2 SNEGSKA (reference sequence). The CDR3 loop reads CSPILYEQYF. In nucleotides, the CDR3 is TGCAGTCCCATCCTCTACGAGCAGTACTTC.

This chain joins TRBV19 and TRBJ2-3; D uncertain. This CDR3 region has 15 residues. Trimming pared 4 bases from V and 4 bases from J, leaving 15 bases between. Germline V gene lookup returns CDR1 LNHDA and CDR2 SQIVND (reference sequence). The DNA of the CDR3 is TGTGCCAGTAGTACTTGGGTCTCCTCCTCAGATACGCAGTATTTT. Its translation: CASSTWVSSSDTQYF.

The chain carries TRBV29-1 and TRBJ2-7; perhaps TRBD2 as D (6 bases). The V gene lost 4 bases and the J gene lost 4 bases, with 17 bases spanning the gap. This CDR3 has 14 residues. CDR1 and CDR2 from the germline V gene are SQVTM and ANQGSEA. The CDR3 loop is CSVGGVGGEYEQYF. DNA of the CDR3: TGCAGCGTTGGGGGGGTAGGAGGTGAATACGAGCAGTACTTC.

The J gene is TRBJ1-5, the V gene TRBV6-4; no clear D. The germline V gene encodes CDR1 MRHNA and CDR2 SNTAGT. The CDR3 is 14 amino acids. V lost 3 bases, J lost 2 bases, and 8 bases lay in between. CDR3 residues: CASSEWAGNQPQHF. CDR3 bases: TGTGCCAGCAGTGAGTGGGCCGGCAATCAGCCCCAGCATTTT.

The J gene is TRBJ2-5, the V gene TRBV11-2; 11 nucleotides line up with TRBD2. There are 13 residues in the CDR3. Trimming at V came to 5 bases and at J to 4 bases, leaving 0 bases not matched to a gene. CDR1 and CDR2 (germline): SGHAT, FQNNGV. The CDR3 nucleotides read TGTGCCAGCAGCGGACTAGCGGGAGAGACCCAGTACTTC. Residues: CASSGLAGETQYF.

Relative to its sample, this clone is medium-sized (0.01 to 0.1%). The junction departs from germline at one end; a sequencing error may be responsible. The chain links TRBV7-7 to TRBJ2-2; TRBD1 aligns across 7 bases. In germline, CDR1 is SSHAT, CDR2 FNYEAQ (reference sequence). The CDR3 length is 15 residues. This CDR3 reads CASSLQGGNTGELFF. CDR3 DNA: TGTGCTAGCAGCCTACAAGGGGGCAACACCGGGGAGCTGTTTTTT.